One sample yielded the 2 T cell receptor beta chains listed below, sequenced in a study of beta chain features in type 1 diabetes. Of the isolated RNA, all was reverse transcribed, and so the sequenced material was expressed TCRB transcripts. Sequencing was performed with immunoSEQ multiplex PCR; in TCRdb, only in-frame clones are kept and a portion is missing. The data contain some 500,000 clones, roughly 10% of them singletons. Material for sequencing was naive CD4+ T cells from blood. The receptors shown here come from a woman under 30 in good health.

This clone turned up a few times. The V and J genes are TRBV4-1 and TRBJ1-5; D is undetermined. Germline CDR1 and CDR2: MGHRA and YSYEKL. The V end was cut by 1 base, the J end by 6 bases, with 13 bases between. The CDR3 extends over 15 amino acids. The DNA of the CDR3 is TGCGCCAGCAGCCAAGGAAGGGTTTTGGTTCAGCCCCAGCATTTT. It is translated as CASSQGRVLVQPQHF.

The CDR3 bases are TGTGCCAGCAGCGGGGGACTACGGTACAATGAGCAGTTCTTC. Residues: CASSGGLRYNEQFF. The chain has TRBV9 and TRBJ2-1, with 7 bases that match TRBD2. V shed 3 bases and J 4 bases; nucleotides not matched to a gene: 4. In germline, CDR1 is SGDLS, CDR2 YYNGEE. This CDR3 is built from 14 residues.